Listed below are T cell receptor beta chains from one sample, sequenced in a study of monozygotic twins with inflammatory bowel disease. TCRdb reprocessed the 5' RACE reads and keeps a single row for each CDR3 protein, giving no DNA. Seen in this sample are roughly 140,000 distinct CDR3 sequences; the ten most common clones hold 2% to 3%. Specimen: blood. These receptors originate from a human donor with ulcerative colitis or Crohn's disease, or a healthy co-twin of an affected twin (not recorded which). Both conserved end residues are part of each CDR3.

v_gene	j_gene	CDR3aa
TRBV10-3	TRBJ2-7	CAISEPTIRNEQYF
TRBV15	TRBJ2-7	CATSTGTLSSYEQYF
TRBV7-2	TRBJ1-6	CASSPGQGTSSPLHF
TRBV5-1	TRBJ2-5	CASSLDDRVNGIYQETQYF
TRBV18	TRBJ1-1	CASSGETTEAFF
TRBV18	TRBJ2-3	CASSPPGSGGNTDTQYF
TRBV9	TRBJ2-6	CASSPITSGANVLTF
TRBV7-3	TRBJ2-7	CATAQAGGGYEQYF
TRBV6-1	TRBJ1-1	CASSEVEQGRTEAFF
TRBV6-4	TRBJ2-2	CASSDGQNTGELFF
TRBV11-2	TRBJ1-6	CASSRTDYNSPLHF